A single sample is the source of the 13 T cell receptor beta chains below, sequenced in a study of blood T cell repertoires in COVID-19. The data were produced by immunoSEQ multiplex PCR, yet TCRdb's version contains in-frame clones alone and is incomplete. The sample includes 90,000 to 110,000 clones, 75% to 90% of them seen just once. Sequenced sample: peripheral blood. These receptors were taken from a human donor in a cohort sampled during active COVID-19.

In this sample, this clone turned up once. The chain is built from TRBV5-1 and TRBJ1-2; D perhaps matches TRBD1 (5 bases). Germline loops: CDR1 SGHRS, CDR2 YFSETQ. The V gene lost 1 base and the J gene lost 4 bases, with 11 bases spanning the gap. CDR3 length: 14 amino acids. In DNA, the CDR3 is TGCGCCAGCAGCTTGAACAGGCCGAGCTATGGCTACACCTTC. Its protein is CASSLNRPSYGYTF.

The chain employs TRBV19 and TRBJ1-4; 9 bases fit TRBD1. The J segment lost 2 bases and the V segment lost 3 bases, leaving 7 bases of the junction unmatched. CDR3 length: 17 residues. Germline loops: CDR1 LNHDA, CDR2 SQIVND (reference sequence). The CDR3 protein is CASSILQGAATNEKLFF. CDR3 coding DNA: TGTGCCAGTAGTATTTTACAGGGGGCTGCGACTAATGAAAAACTGTTTTTT.

The chain recombines TRBV7-9 with TRBJ1-4; TRBD1 matches 7 bases. V lost 5 bases, J lost 8 bases, and 17 bases stayed unmatched. Germline loops: CDR1 SEHNR, CDR2 FQNEAQ (reference sequence). CDR3 length equals 17 residues. The CDR3 DNA is TGTGCCAGCAGCCACACCCGGACAGGCCTAAGGGAGGAAAAACTGTTTTTT. This translates into CASSHTRTGLREEKLFF. Variable domain in full (rest from reference TRBV7-9 and TRBJ1-4): DTGVSQNPRHKITKRGQNVTFRCDPISEHNRLYWYRQTLGQGPEFLTYFQNEAQLEKSRLLSDRFSAERPKGSFSTLEIQRTEQGDSAMYLCASSHTRTGLREEKLFFGSGTQLSVL.

V is TRBV4-1 and J is TRBJ1-5, with TRBD1 as a possible D gene (5 bases). This CDR3 is 17 amino acids long. The V end lost 1 base, the J end lost 2 bases, and 15 bases lay between the germline ends. The germline gives CDR1 MGHRA, CDR2 YSYEKL. The CDR3 bases are TGCGCCAGCAGCCAAGGGAACGGGGGTATGGGCAATCAGCCCCAGCATTTT. Its translation is CASSQGNGGMGNQPQHF.

J is TRBJ2-2 and V is TRBV5-4; D is uncertain. CDR1 and CDR2 (germline): SGHNT, YYREEE (reference sequence). CDR3 length: 16 residues. Trimming pared 0 bases from V and 0 bases from J, leaving 9 bases between. CDR3 in DNA: TGTGCCAGCAGCTTGGGTCCCGACACGAACACCGGGGAGCTGTTTTTT. Protein product: CASSLGPDTNTGELFF.

J is TRBJ1-2 and V is TRBV7-3; TRBD1 is a possible D gene (5 bases). CDR3 size: 15 residues. Germline assignment: CDR1 SGHTA and CDR2 FQGTGA. Trimming stripped 1 base from V and 5 bases from J, with 14 bases between. The chain's CDR3 is CASSLNPGYLYGYTF. The CDR3 nucleotides read TGTGCCAGCAGCTTAAATCCAGGGTATCTATATGGCTACACCTTC.

The chain is built from TRBV6-6 and TRBJ2-7; TRBD2 agrees at 11 bases. The CDR3 is made up of 14 amino acids. Germline loops: CDR1 MNHNY, CDR2 SVGAGI (reference sequence). V lost 6 bases and J lost 2; bases outside the gene matches: 3. The CDR3 loop reads CASRPSGGPYEQYF. CDR3 DNA sequence: TGTGCCAGCAGGCCTAGCGGGGGGCCCTACGAGCAGTACTTC.

V gene TRBV19 combines with J gene TRBJ1-5; 9 bases are shared with TRBD1. After removal of 6 bases from V and 7 bases from J, the junction contained 13 bases not matched to a gene. Germline lookup yields CDR1 LNHDA and CDR2 SQIVND (reference sequence). This CDR3 is 16 amino acids long. This CDR3 is CASRPGGQGTRQPQHF. In nucleotides, the CDR3 is TGTGCCAGTAGACCAGGTGGACAGGGGACGAGACAGCCCCAGCATTTT.

The genes are TRBV27 and TRBJ2-1, with 11 bases that match TRBD2. Germline CDR1 reads MNHEY; CDR2 reads SMNVEV (reference sequence). The CDR3 extends over 16 amino acids. Trimming at V came to 1 base and at J to 8 bases, leaving 7 bases not matched to a gene. The CDR3 DNA reads TGTGCCAGCAGTTTATTTTCCCTAGCGGGAGGCCATGAGCAGTTCTTC. As protein: CASSLFSLAGGHEQFF.

CDR3 sequence: CASRGTVGNTIYF. For the CDR3, the DNA is TGTGCCAGCAGGGGCACAGTTGGAAACACCATATATTTT. The chain links TRBV12-3 or TRBV12-4 to TRBJ1-3; D is uncertain. The CDR3 length is 13 residues. Trimming left V 6 bases short and J 3 bases short, with 9 bases between.

This clone was seen more than once but under ten times. The chain has TRBV7-3 and TRBJ2-6, with D possibly being TRBD1 (5 bases). V lost 5 bases, J lost 2 bases, and 13 bases lay in between. CDR1 SGHTA and CDR2 FQGTGA come from the germline V gene. The length of the CDR3 is 16 residues. The CDR3 is CASSLDTNAGANVLTF. The CDR3 DNA follows: TGTGCCAGCAGCCTGGACACCAACGCTGGGGCCAACGTCCTGACTTTC.

The J gene is TRBJ2-3, the V gene TRBV7-8, with 8 nucleotides matching TRBD1. V shed 1 base, J shed 5 bases, and the junction held 5 bases outside the gene matches. Germline V CDR1 and CDR2: SGHVS, FQNEAQ. The CDR3 spans 15 residues. CDR3 sequence: CASSLGQGAGDTQYF. CDR3 DNA sequence: TGTGCCAGCAGCTTAGGGCAGGGGGCGGGAGATACGCAGTATTTT. Complete variable domain (other parts from reference TRBV7-8 and TRBJ2-3): GAGVSQSPRYKVAKRGQDVALRCDPISGHVSLFWYQQALGQGPEFLTYFQNEAQLDKSGLPSDRFFAERPEGSVSTLKIQRTQQEDSAVYLCASSLGQGAGDTQYFGPGTRLTVL.

CDR3 region: CATTGQGSLQSSLNTEAFF. CDR3 in DNA: TGTGCCACCACAGGACAGGGGTCCCTCCAGAGCAGCCTCAACACTGAAGCTTTCTTT. This sequence joins TRBV24-1 and TRBJ1-1; 9 positions agree with TRBD1. V was pared by 8 bases and J by 2 bases, with 20 bases of the junction left unmatched. The CDR3 is 19 residues long. The germline CDR1 and CDR2 sequences are KGHDR and SFDVKD.